This is a list of T cell receptor beta chains from one sample in a study of post-analysis software for immune sequencing data. TCRdb reprocessed the PCR reads with MiXCR, giving one entry per CDR3 protein. The sample records hundreds of thousands of distinct CDR3 sequences, approximately 33% being singletons. Sequenced: blood. The origin of the receptors is a girl aged 5-17 years with multiple sclerosis. Each CDR3 is given with its conserved first and last residue. D genes are given only for firm matches. Only part of the rows carry a size: once, few, many, or a class if the clone is expanded.

TRBV12-3/TRBV12-4 . . CASSLNYGYEQYF
TRBV7-2 TRBD1 . CASTTGQGDYNEQFF
TRBV29-1 . . CSVLGTEGVNTEAFF
TRBV7-2 . many CASSFQGARGDEQFF
TRBV10-3 TRBD1 . CAISRGQNNEQFF
TRBV5-1 TRBD1 few CASSLSAGGGGYTF
TRBV12-3/TRBV12-4 . . CASSFGGRTEAFF
TRBV11-2 . . CASSLSPGARGAQHF
TRBV6-1 . . CASSDQGGYTF
TRBV20-1 . many CSALGIAVSSYNEQFF
TRBV19 TRBD2 . CASTSGVATDTQYF
TRBV29-1 TRBD2 few CSASGRLSYNEQFF
TRBV20-1 TRBD1 once CSARGPGGSYEQYF
TRBV5-1 TRBD2 . CASSLVGAGEETQYF
TRBV12-3/TRBV12-4 . few CASSPFVGGASYGYTF
TRBV7-9 . . CATSYGQETQYF
TRBV12-3/TRBV12-4 . few CASRPNEGYEQYF
TRBV7-6 . few CASSLDPGKKGGYTF
TRBV5-1 TRBD1 . CASSLADRGNEQYF
TRBV5-1 . . CAQAQPGIRGTEAFF
TRBV7-9 . . CACRSGRAYEQYF
TRBV6-5 . . CASSYSTHNEQFF
TRBV18 TRBD1 . CASSPTTGSEAFF
TRBV19 TRBD2 once CASSISASGGLYNEQFF